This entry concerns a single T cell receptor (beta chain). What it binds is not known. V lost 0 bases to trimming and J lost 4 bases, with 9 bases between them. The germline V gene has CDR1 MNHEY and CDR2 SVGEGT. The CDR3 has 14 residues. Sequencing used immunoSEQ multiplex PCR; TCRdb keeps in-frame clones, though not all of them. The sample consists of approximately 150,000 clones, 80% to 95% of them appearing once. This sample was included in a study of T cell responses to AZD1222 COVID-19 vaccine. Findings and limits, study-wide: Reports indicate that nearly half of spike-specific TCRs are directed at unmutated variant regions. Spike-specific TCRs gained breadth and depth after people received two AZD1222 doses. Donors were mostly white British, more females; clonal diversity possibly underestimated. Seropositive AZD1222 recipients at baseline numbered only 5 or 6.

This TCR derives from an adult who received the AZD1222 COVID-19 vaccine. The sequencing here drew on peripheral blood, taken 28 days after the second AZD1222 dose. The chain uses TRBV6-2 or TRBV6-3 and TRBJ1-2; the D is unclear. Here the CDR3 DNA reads TGTGCCAGCAGTTACTCGACAACCGGCTATGGCTACACCTTC. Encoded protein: CASSYSTTGYGYTF.